A few counts support the clone carrying this TCR beta chain. The CDR3 length is 14 residues. The V gene end was trimmed by 0 bases and the J gene end by 6 bases; junction bases not matched to a gene: 2. Germline V gives CDR1 MRHNA, CDR2 SNTAGT. TCRdb keeps only in-frame clones here, not all; method: immunoSEQ multiplex PCR. Of roughly 52,000 clones in the sample, 90% are singletons; the top ten hold over 3%. The record originates from a study of cytomegalovirus exposure and HLA in healthy donors. The origin of this receptor is a man younger than 35 in good health and CMV-seronegative. What was sequenced was PBMCs. The rearrangement uses TRBV6-4 and TRBJ2-1, with TRBD2 matching over 7 bases. CDR3 in amino acids: CASSDSTGGNEQFF. The CDR3 DNA sequence: TGTGCCAGCAGTGACTCAACGGGAGGCAATGAGCAGTTCTTC.